This T cell receptor beta chain comes out of a study of blood T cell repertoires in COVID-19. Method: immunoSEQ multiplex PCR; TCRdb's copy keeps in-frame clones and lacks some. The top ten clones hold approximately 4.7% of a sample with around 400,000 clones, under 85% of them seen once. This CDR3 has 16 amino acids. The V gene's germline CDR1 is LNHDA and CDR2 SQIVND (reference sequence). Trimming removed 3 bases from V and 4 bases from J, with 18 bases in between. This chain connects TRBV19 to TRBJ1-1; unclear D gene. The clonotype was recovered from a woman aged 50 to 60 who had recovered from COVID-19. Sequencing was performed on PBMCs or T cells enriched from blood (not recorded which). The CDR3, as DNA: TGTGCCAGTAGTATCCTACCGGCCGCCGGCGGCACTGAAGCTTTCTTT. This encodes CASSILPAAGGTEAFF.